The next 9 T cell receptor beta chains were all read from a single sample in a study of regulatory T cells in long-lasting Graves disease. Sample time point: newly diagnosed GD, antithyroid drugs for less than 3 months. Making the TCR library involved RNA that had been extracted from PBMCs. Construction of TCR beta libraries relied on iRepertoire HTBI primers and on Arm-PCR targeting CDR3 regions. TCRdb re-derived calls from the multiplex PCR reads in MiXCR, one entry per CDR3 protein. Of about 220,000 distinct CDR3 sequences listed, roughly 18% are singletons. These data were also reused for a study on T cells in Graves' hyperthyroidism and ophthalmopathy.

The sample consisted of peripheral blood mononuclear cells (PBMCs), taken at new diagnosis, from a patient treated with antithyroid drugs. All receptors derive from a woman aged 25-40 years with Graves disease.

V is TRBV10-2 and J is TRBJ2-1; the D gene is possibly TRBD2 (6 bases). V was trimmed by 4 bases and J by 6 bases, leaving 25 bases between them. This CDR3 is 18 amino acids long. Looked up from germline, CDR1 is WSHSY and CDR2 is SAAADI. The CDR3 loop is CASSAWVTGASDCNEQFF. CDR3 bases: TGCGCCAGCAGTGCCTGGGTAACGGGAGCGTCGGACTGCAATGAGCAGTTCTTC.

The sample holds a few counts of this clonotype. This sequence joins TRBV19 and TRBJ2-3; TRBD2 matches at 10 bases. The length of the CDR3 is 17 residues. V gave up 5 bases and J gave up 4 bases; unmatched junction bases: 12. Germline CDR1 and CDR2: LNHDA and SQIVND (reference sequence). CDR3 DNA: TGTGCCAGTAGTCCGTCGGCTAGCGGGAGTAGGGCAGATACGCAGTATTTT. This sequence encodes CASSPSASGSRADTQYF.

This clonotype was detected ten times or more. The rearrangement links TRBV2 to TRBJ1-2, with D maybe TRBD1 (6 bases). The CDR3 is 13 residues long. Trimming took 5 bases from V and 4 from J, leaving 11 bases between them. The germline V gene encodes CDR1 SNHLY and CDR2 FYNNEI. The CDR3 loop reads CASSTRGAYGYTF. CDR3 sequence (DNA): TGTGCCAGCAGTACCCGGGGGGCCTATGGCTACACCTTC.

CDR3 coding DNA: TGTGCCAGCAACGGGCAGGGGGCGACAATATACGAGCAGTACTTC. Protein product: CASNGQGATIYEQYF. The V and J genes are TRBV27 and TRBJ2-7, with 8 bases lining up with TRBD1. CDR3 length: 15 residues. V shed 7 bases, J shed 4 bases, and the junction held 12 bases outside the gene matches. Germline V gene lookup returns CDR1 MNHEY and CDR2 SMNVEV (reference sequence).

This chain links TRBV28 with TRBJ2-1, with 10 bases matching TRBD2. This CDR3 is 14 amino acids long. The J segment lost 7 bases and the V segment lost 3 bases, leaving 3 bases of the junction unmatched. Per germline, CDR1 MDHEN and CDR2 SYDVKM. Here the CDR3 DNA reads TGTGCCAGCAGTTTGCCTAGCGGGAGAAATGAGCAGTTCTTC. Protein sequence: CASSLPSGRNEQFF.

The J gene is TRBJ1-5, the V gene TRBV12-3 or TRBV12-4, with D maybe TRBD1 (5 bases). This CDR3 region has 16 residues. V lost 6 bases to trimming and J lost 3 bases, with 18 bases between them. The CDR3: CASRPTSGGNNQPQHF. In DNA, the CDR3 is TGTGCCAGCAGACCGACTAGCGGGGGGAACAATCAGCCCCAGCATTTT.

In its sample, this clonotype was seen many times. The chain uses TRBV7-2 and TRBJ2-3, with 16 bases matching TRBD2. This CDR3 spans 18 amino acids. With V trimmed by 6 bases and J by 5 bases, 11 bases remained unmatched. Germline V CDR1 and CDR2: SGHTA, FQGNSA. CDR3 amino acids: CASRLAAGTSGGGDTQYF. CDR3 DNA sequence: TGTGCCAGCAGATTGGCCGCCGGGACTAGCGGGGGGGGAGATACGCAGTATTTT.

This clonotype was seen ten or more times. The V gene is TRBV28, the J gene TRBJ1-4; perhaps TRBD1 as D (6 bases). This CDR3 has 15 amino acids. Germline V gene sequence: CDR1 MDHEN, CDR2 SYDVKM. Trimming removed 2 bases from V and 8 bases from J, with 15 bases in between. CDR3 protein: CASSLREGVREKLFF. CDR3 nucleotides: TGTGCCAGCAGTTTAAGGGAGGGGGTGAGGGAAAAACTGTTTTTT. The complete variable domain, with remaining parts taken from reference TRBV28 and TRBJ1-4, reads DVKVTQSSRYLVKRTGEKVFLECVQDMDHENMFWYRQDPGLGLRLIYFSYDVKMKEKGDIPEGYSVSREKKERFSLILESASTNQTSMYLCASSLREGVREKLFFGSGTQLSVL.

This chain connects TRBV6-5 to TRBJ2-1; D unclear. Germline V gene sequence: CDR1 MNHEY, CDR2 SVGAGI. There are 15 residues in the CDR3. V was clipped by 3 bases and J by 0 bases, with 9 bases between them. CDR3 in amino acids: CASSYDRSSYNEQFF. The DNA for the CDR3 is TGTGCCAGCAGTTATGACCGTAGCTCCTACAATGAGCAGTTCTTC.